Sequencing of this T cell receptor (beta chain) was carried out in a study of T cells in Graves' hyperthyroidism and ophthalmopathy. The investigators amplified TCR beta CDR3 regions from RNA transcripts. A first-round RT-PCR of the TCR CDR3 used the HTBI primer set. TCRdb re-called the multiplex PCR reads through MiXCR, storing one row per CDR3 protein. The repertoire holds about 400,000 distinct CDR3 sequences, about 13% seen once, with less than 6.5% in the top ten. This receptor was obtained from a young woman with Graves' hyperthyroidism. Material for sequencing was blood.

As DNA, the CDR3 is TGTGCCAGTAGAGAACAGGGGGTTTGGCAGCCCCAGCATTTT. Its translation is CASREQGVWQPQHF. The chain has TRBV10-3 and TRBJ1-5, with 8 positions matching TRBD1. This CDR3 comprises 14 residues. The V gene end was trimmed by 10 bases and the J gene end by 7 bases; junction bases not matched to a gene: 12. Germline-derived CDR1 and CDR2 are ENHRY and SYGVKD.